These 27 T cell receptor beta chains came from one sample sequenced in a study of response to subunit inactivated influenza vaccine. In TCRdb, the RT-PCR reads were re-called with MiXCR into one record per CDR3 protein. Of 500,000 or so distinct CDR3 sequences in the sample, approximately 11% are singletons; the top ten hold approximately 12%. Sequencing used PBMCs from blood, obtained around seven weeks after vaccination. These receptors came from a man aged 50-59 years who received an inactivated influenza vaccine.

CDR3 bases: TGTGCCAGCAGTTATCGGGAGGGCCCCCACGAGCAGTACTTC. Amino acid sequence: CASSYREGPHEQYF. The gene calls are TRBV6-2 or TRBV6-3 and TRBJ2-7; 8 bases agree with TRBD2. Germline trimming cut 3 bases from V and 5 bases from J; bases unmatched to any gene: 6. The CDR3 is 14 amino acids. Germline V CDR1 and CDR2: MNHEY, SVGEGT.

The sample holds a few counts of this clonotype. This sequence joins TRBV2 and TRBJ2-3; 11 nucleotides agree with TRBD2. The length of the CDR3 is 15 residues. V trimming: 6 bases; J trimming: 5 bases; junction bases outside the gene matches: 7. The germline V gene encodes CDR1 SNHLY and CDR2 FYNNEI. The CDR3 here is CASSATSGAIDTQYF. CDR3 sequence (DNA): TGTGCCAGCAGCGCGACTAGCGGGGCTATAGATACGCAGTATTTT.

The chain is built from TRBV12-3 or TRBV12-4 and TRBJ2-1, with 8 bases lining up with TRBD2. V lost 5 bases and J lost 7; bases outside the gene matches: 13. The CDR3 consists of 16 residues. In nucleotides, the CDR3 is TGTGCCAGCAGTCCCACTCGGGGCGGGGGGTATAATGAGCAGTTCTTC. Translation gives CASSPTRGGGYNEQFF.

Written as DNA, the CDR3 is TGCAGTGCTAGAGATATGGGACACTACGAGCAGTACTTC. Translation gives CSARDMGHYEQYF. The rearrangement links TRBV20-1 to TRBJ2-7; possible D gene TRBD1, 6 bases. Germline V lookup: CDR1 DFQATT, CDR2 SNEGSKA (reference sequence). V lost 0 bases to trimming and J lost 3 bases, with 9 bases between them. The CDR3 sequence is 13 residues long.

The V gene is TRBV20-1, the J gene TRBJ1-1, with TRBD1 matching over 10 bases. The CDR3 covers 15 residues. V shed 8 bases, J shed 5 bases, and the junction held 14 bases outside the gene matches. Germline CDR1 is DFQATT and CDR2 is SNEGSKA (reference sequence). Here the CDR3 DNA reads TGCAGTACGACTCCGGGGACAGGGGATGGAACTGAAGCTTTCTTT. Its translation is CSTTPGTGDGTEAFF.

This clonotype occurred many times. At one end, the junction sequence differs from germline, possibly due to a read error. This chain joins TRBV12-3 or TRBV12-4 and TRBJ2-1, with TRBD2 matching over 10 bases. This CDR3 has 13 residues. The CDR3 sequence: CASSLAGVNEQFF. CDR3 sequence (DNA): TGTGCCAGCAGTCTAGCGGGGGTAAATGAGCAGTTCTTC.

The chain combines TRBV29-1 with TRBJ2-7, with D possibly being TRBD2 (6 bases). Trimming left V 4 bases short and J 2 bases short, with 12 bases between. This CDR3 is built from 13 residues. CDR1 and CDR2 from the germline V gene are SQVTM and ANQGSEA. In DNA form, the CDR3 reads TGCAGCGTTGTGGGACGCGGGGCCTACGAGCAGTACTTC. Translated, it gives CSVVGRGAYEQYF.

This rearrangement joins TRBV18 to TRBJ1-3; D gene uncertain. Trimming took 2 bases from V and 0 from J, leaving 11 bases between them. Germline loops: CDR1 KGHSH, CDR2 LQKENI. The CDR3 is made up of 16 amino acids. The CDR3 here is CASSPGVGSSGNTIYF. The DNA for the CDR3 is TGTGCCAGCTCACCAGGCGTAGGGTCCTCTGGAAACACCATATATTTT.

This clonotype was recorded a few times. This chain links TRBV29-1 with TRBJ2-3; D not resolved. The germline V gene encodes CDR1 SQVTM and CDR2 ANQGSEA. The V end was cut by 4 bases, the J end by 4 bases, with 9 bases between. The CDR3 extends over 12 amino acids. CDR3 sequence (DNA): TGCAGCGTTGTGTCCGGTTCAGATACGCAGTATTTT. Its translation: CSVVSGSDTQYF.

This clonotype appeared a few times. The DNA for the CDR3 is TGTGCCAGCAGGGGGCAGGGGGCCGGCGACACTGAAGCTTTCTTT. Its protein is CASRGQGAGDTEAFF. The chain combines TRBV6-1 with TRBJ1-1; TRBD1 agrees at 8 bases. The CDR3 has 15 amino acids. Trimming cost V 6 bases and J 3 bases; bases outside gene matches: 9. From germline, CDR1 is MNHNS and CDR2 SASEGT.

This clonotype was seen a few times. The chain recombines TRBV11-2 with TRBJ2-7; the match to TRBD1 covers 10 bases. The germline V gene encodes CDR1 SGHAT and CDR2 FQNNGV. Trimming took 0 bases from V and 3 from J; bases not matched to a gene: 5. The CDR3 runs 16 residues. The CDR3 DNA sequence: TGTGCCAGCAGCTTAGATCTGGACAGGGGGTACTACGAGCAGTACTTC. Encoded protein: CASSLDLDRGYYEQYF.

This clonotype has more than one count but fewer than ten. The J gene is TRBJ2-2, the V gene TRBV7-9; perhaps D is TRBD1 or TRBD2 (5 bases each). The CDR3 spans 15 residues. The V end lost 5 bases, the J end lost 6 bases, and 16 bases lay between the germline ends. Per the germline V gene, CDR1 is SEHNR and CDR2 is FQNEAQ (reference sequence). The CDR3 DNA reads TGTGCCAGCAGCCCTTGGGACCCCTGGCCCGGGGAGCTGTTTTTT. This encodes CASSPWDPWPGELFF.

The V and J genes are TRBV20-1 and TRBJ1-5, with 7 bases that match TRBD1. Trimming cost V 2 bases and J 2 bases; bases outside gene matches: 3. The germline gives CDR1 DFQATT, CDR2 SNEGSKA (reference sequence). CDR3 length equals 14 residues. CDR3: CSARNDRGNQPQHF. The CDR3, as DNA: TGCAGTGCTAGAAACGACAGGGGCAATCAGCCCCAGCATTTT.

The chain has TRBV4-3 and TRBJ2-4, with TRBD2 matching 9 bases. Germline V gene sequence: CDR1 LGHNA, CDR2 YSLEER. The CDR3 is 13 residues long. Losses at the gene ends were 3 bases for V and 8 bases for J; bases not matched to a gene: 2. The CDR3 loop reads CASSQRTSDIQYF. CDR3 in DNA: TGCGCCAGCAGCCAGCGGACTAGCGACATTCAGTACTTC.

This sequence joins TRBV12-3 or TRBV12-4 and TRBJ1-3; D is unclear. The CDR3 runs to 14 residues. With 2 bases removed from V and 1 base from J, the gap between germline ends came to 6 bases. In nucleotides, the CDR3 is TGTGCCAGCAGTTTATGGGTATCTGGAAACACCATATATTTT. This encodes CASSLWVSGNTIYF.

The chain uses TRBV20-1 and TRBJ2-7, with 10 bases aligning to TRBD1. Germline V lookup: CDR1 DFQATT, CDR2 SNEGSKA (reference sequence). The CDR3 consists of 16 residues. The V gene end was trimmed by 5 bases and the J gene end by 3 bases; junction bases not matched to a gene: 13. CDR3 DNA sequence: TGCAGTGCTGAGGACAGGGGGGAATTGCACCGCTACGAGCAGTACTTC. This gives the protein CSAEDRGELHRYEQYF.

The V call is TRBV15, the J call TRBJ1-1; no firm D call. Looked up from germline, CDR1 is LNHNV and CDR2 is YYDKDF (reference sequence). Trimming took off 2 bases at V and 3 bases at J, with 13 bases between the two ends. The CDR3 has 15 amino acids. The CDR3 nucleotides read TGTGCCACCAGCAGATACGGGCCAGCGGACACTGAAGCTTTCTTT. Its translation is CATSRYGPADTEAFF.

The chain is built from TRBV12-3 or TRBV12-4 and TRBJ2-1; the match to TRBD1 covers 9 bases. The ends lost 10 bases at V and 5 bases at J; junction bases unmatched: 9. CDR3 length: 14 amino acids. The CDR3 DNA reads TGTGCCACCTCCCGGGACAGGGCCGACAATGAGCAGTTCTTC. The encoded protein is CATSRDRADNEQFF.

A few counts support this clonotype. The V gene is TRBV5-1, the J gene TRBJ2-5, with a tentative D call TRBD1 (6 bases). The CDR3 spans 14 residues. The V and J ends lost 4 bases and 1 base respectively, with 11 bases between them. CDR1 is SGHRS and CDR2 is YFSETQ in the germline V gene. This chain's CDR3 is CASSRTGIQETQYF. The DNA for the CDR3 is TGCGCCAGCAGCAGAACAGGGATCCAAGAGACCCAGTACTTC.

In this sample, this clonotype turned up a few times. The CDR3 loop is CASSSTLWVDEQFF. CDR3 coding DNA: TGTGCCAGCAGCTCCACCTTATGGGTCGATGAGCAGTTCTTC. This sequence joins TRBV7-9 and TRBJ2-1; D is unclear. Germline V gene lookup returns CDR1 SEHNR and CDR2 FQNEAQ (reference sequence). This CDR3 has 14 amino acids. Trimming pared 4 bases from V and 8 bases from J, leaving 15 bases between.

The rearrangement joins TRBV20-1 to TRBJ1-1; no clear D. The CDR3 spans 15 residues. V shed 5 bases and J shed 0 bases, with 16 bases lying between them. Germline-derived CDR1 and CDR2 are DFQATT and SNEGSKA (reference sequence). The CDR3 sequence is CSAPNPGRMNTEAFF. The CDR3 DNA sequence: TGCAGTGCTCCAAACCCCGGACGGATGAACACTGAAGCTTTCTTT.

This clonotype was counted between two and nine times. The J gene is TRBJ2-2, the V gene TRBV7-2; D possibly corresponds to TRBD2 (6 bases). This CDR3 region has 15 residues. Trimming left V 1 base short and J 1 base short, with 7 bases between. Germline-derived CDR1 and CDR2 are SGHTA and FQGNSA. This chain's CDR3 is CASSLVGLNTGELFF. As DNA, the CDR3 is TGTGCCAGCAGCTTAGTGGGACTGAACACCGGGGAGCTGTTTTTT. The whole variable domain, filled in from reference TRBV7-2 and TRBJ2-2, reads GAGVSQSPSNKVTEKGKDVELRCDPISGHTALYWYRQSLGQGLEFLIYFQGNSAPDKSGLPSDRFSAERTGGSVSTLTIQRTQQEDSAVYLCASSLVGLNTGELFFGEGSRLTVL.

This clonotype was detected many times. The chain uses TRBV5-6 and TRBJ1-3; D is perhaps TRBD1 (6 bases). The V end was cut by 1 base, the J end by 2 bases, with 10 bases between. Germline CDR1 is SGHDT and CDR2 is YYEEEE. The CDR3 has 15 residues. CDR3 residues: CASSLFPGAGNTIYF. For the CDR3, the DNA is TGTGCCAGCAGCTTGTTTCCAGGGGCTGGAAACACCATATATTTT.

Here the CDR3 DNA reads TGCAGTGCTATGACTAGCGGGAGATCCTACGAGCAGTACTTC. It specifies CSAMTSGRSYEQYF. J is TRBJ2-7 and V is TRBV20-1, with 12 bases lining up with TRBD2. The CDR3 is made up of 14 amino acids. Trimming removed 4 bases from V and 1 base from J; junction bases left unmatched: 2. The germline CDR1 and CDR2 sequences are DFQATT and SNEGSKA (reference sequence).

Comment on this clonotype: This may be a read error, as it is one base from a much larger clone. As the CDR3 is not closed by the conserved phenylalanine or tryptophan, this likely results from a read error. This rearrangement joins TRBV5-1 to TRBJ2-3, with 7 bases lining up with TRBD1. This CDR3 spans 14 amino acids. Germline V CDR1 and CDR2: SGHRS, YFSETQ. Losses at the gene ends were 4 bases for V and 6 bases for J; bases not matched to a gene: 8. For the CDR3, the DNA is TGCGCCAGCAGCCCGACAGGGTCAGGGGATACGCAGTATCTT. This encodes CASSPTGSGDTQYL.

This clonotype was counted many times. The V and J genes are TRBV11-2 and TRBJ1-4, with a possible D match to TRBD1 (6 bases). The CDR3 has 15 amino acids. Germline CDR1 SGHAT, CDR2 FQNNGV. V lost 6 bases, J lost 7 bases, and 18 bases lay in between. The CDR3 reads CASRRGTGLTEKLFF. The CDR3 region has the DNA TGTGCCAGCAGAAGGGGGACGGGTTTAACTGAAAAACTGTTTTTT.

This clonotype was picked up one time. This may be a read error, as it is one base from a much larger clone. In DNA form, the CDR3 reads TGTGCCAGCAGCTTAAACGGTCAGCCCCAGCATTTT. It encodes CASSLNGQPQHF. V usage is TRBV7-2 and J usage is TRBJ1-5; D call uncertain. Per germline, CDR1 SGHTA and CDR2 FQGNSA. The V gene lost 2 bases and the J gene lost 6 bases, with 5 bases spanning the gap. The CDR3 covers 12 residues.